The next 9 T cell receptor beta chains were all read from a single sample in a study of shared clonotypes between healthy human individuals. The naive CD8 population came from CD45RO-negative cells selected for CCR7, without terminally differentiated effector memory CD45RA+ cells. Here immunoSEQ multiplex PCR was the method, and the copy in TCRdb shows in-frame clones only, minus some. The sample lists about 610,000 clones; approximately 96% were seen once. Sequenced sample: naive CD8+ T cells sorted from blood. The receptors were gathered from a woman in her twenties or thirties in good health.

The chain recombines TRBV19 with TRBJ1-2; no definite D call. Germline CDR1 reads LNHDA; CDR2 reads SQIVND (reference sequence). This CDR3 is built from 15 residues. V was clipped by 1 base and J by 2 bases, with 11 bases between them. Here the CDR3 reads CASSIGTTPNYGYTF. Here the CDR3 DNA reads TGTGCCAGTAGTATAGGGACCACTCCGAACTATGGCTACACCTTC.

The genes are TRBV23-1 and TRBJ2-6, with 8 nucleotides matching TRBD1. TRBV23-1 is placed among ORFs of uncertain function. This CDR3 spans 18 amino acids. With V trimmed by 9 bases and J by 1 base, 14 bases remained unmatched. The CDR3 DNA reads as TGCGCCAGAAATCGCCCGGGACAGGCCACATCTGGGGCCAACGTCCTGACTTTC. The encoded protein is CARNRPGQATSGANVLTF.

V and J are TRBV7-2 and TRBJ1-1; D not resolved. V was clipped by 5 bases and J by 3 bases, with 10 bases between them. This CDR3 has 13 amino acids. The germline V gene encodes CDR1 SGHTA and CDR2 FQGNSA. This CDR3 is CASSPQVYTEAFF. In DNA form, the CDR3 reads TGTGCCAGCAGCCCTCAGGTTTACACTGAAGCTTTCTTT.

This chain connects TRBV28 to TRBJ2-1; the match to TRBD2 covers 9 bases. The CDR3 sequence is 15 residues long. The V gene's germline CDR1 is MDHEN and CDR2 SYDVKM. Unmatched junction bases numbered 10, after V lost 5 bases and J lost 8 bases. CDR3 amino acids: CASSPGTSLPDEQFF. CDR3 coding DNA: TGTGCCAGCAGTCCCGGGACTAGCCTTCCGGATGAGCAGTTCTTC.

The CDR3: CASSVTGGIYGYTF. CDR3 in DNA: TGTGCCAGCAGCGTAACAGGGGGCATCTATGGCTACACCTTC. The J gene is TRBJ1-2, the V gene TRBV9; 9 positions agree with TRBD1. Losses at the gene ends were 1 base for V and 4 bases for J; bases not matched to a gene: 2. This CDR3 contains 14 residues. Germline V gene data show CDR1 as SGDLS and CDR2 as YYNGEE.

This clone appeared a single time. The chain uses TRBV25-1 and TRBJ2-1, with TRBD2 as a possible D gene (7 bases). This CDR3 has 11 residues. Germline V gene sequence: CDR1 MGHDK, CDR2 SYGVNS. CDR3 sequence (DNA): TGTGCTGGGGGGGGCCCCGATGAGCAGTTCTTC. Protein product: CAGGGPDEQFF.

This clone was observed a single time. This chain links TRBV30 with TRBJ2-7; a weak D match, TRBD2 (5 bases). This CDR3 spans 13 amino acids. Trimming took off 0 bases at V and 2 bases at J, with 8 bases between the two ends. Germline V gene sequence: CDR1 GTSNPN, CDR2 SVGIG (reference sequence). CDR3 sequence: CAWSVAVTYEQYF. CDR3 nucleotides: TGTGCCTGGAGTGTAGCGGTGACCTACGAGCAGTACTTC.

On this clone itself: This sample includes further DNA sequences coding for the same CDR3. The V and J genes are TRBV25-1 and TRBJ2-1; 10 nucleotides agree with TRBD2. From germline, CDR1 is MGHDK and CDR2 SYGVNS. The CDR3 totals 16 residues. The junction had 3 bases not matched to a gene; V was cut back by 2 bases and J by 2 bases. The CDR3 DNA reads TGTGCCAGCAGTGAAGGAGCGGGAGGGCCCTACAATGAGCAGTTCTTC. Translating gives CASSEGAGGPYNEQFF.

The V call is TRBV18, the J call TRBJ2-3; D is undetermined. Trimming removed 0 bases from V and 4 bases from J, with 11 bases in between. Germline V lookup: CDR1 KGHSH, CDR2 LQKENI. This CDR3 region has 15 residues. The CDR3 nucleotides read TGTGCCAGCTCACCACCTCGGTCACCCCCAGATACGCAGTATTTT. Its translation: CASSPPRSPPDTQYF.